These T cell receptor beta chains were read from a single sample in a study of shared clonotypes between healthy human individuals. Assay: immunoSEQ multiplex PCR; the TCRdb copy retains only in-frame clones and omits some. The sample carries some 2,000,000 clones, roughly 94% recorded once. The sequencing input was naive CD4+ T cells sorted from blood. The receptors stem from a man between 18 and 29 years old in good health. Each CDR3 is given with its conserved first and last residue. Each record gives: CDR3 length, V gene, J gene, clone size, D gene, CDR3 protein, CDR3 DNA. D genes are given only for firm matches. Expanded clones get a size class; other rows say once, few or many, or leave the size out.

16	TRBV6-6	TRBJ2-1	.	TRBD2	CASSAPGLAGVSEQFF	TGTGCCAGCAGTGCCCCAGGGTTAGCGGGAGTGTCTGAGCAGTTCTTC
16	TRBV5-1	TRBJ2-3	.	.	CASSPRSGAQGDTQYF	TGCGCCAGCAGCCCCCGTAGTGGCGCTCAGGGAGATACGCAGTATTTT
15	TRBV30	TRBJ2-5	.	TRBD1	CAWSPRDRGGETQYF	TGTGCCTGGAGTCCGAGGGACAGGGGAGGGGAGACCCAGTACTTC
13	TRBV10-3	TRBJ2-1	.	TRBD1	CAISLDRYDEQFF	TGTGCCATCAGTTTGGACAGGTATGATGAGCAGTTCTTC
17	TRBV18	TRBJ1-3	.	.	CASSPGAWSLSGNTIYF	TGTGCCAGCTCACCAGGGGCCTGGAGTCTCTCTGGAAACACCATATATTTT
13	TRBV11-2	TRBJ2-1	.	TRBD2	CASSFPGGNEQFF	TGTGCCAGCAGCTTCCCGGGGGGGAATGAGCAGTTCTTC
16	TRBV28	TRBJ1-3	.	.	CASSSPGGYFGNTIYF	TGTGCCAGCAGTTCCCCGGGGGGGTACTTTGGAAACACCATATATTTT
15	TRBV27	TRBJ1-2	.	TRBD1	CASSLFGQDSYGYTF	TGTGCCAGCAGTTTATTTGGACAGGACTCCTATGGCTACACCTTC
19	TRBV7-2	TRBJ2-6	.	TRBD2	CASSLSPLAGSSGANVLTF	TGTGCCAGCAGCTTGAGTCCCCTAGCGGGAAGCTCTGGGGCCAACGTCCTGACTTTC
16	TRBV6-5	TRBJ2-1	.	TRBD2	CASSSSGSGSYNEQFF	TGTGCCAGCAGTTCCAGCGGGAGCGGCTCCTACAATGAGCAGTTCTTC
15	TRBV5-1	TRBJ2-5	.	.	CASSRQDSAQETQYF	TGCGCCAGCAGTCGACAGGATTCGGCACAAGAGACCCAGTACTTC
14	TRBV10-1	TRBJ1-4	.	TRBD1	CASSTGTGDEKLFF	TGCGCCAGCAGTACCGGGACAGGGGATGAAAAACTGTTTTTT
14	TRBV2	TRBJ2-1	.	.	CATNGRTTGNEQFF	TGTGCCACAAACGGGAGGACTACAGGGAATGAGCAGTTCTTC
13	TRBV7-2	TRBJ1-5	.	.	CASSLEDRQPQHF	TGTGCCAGCAGCTTAGAGGACCGTCAGCCCCAGCATTTT
14	TRBV5-1	TRBJ2-5	.	.	CASSRVAGQETQYF	TGCGCCAGCAGTAGGGTGGCAGGTCAAGAGACCCAGTACTTC
13	TRBV6-6	TRBJ1-6	once	.	CASSSRNNSPLHF	TGTGCCAGCAGTTCCCGCAATAATTCACCCCTCCACTTT
13	TRBV6-6	TRBJ2-3	.	.	CAGGQSSTDTQYF	TGTGCCGGTGGACAGTCTAGCACAGATACGCAGTATTTT
16	TRBV11-2	TRBJ1-4	.	.	CASRAIVGRENEKLFF	TGTGCCAGCAGGGCCATAGTGGGCAGGGAGAATGAAAAACTGTTTTTT
14	TRBV5-4	TRBJ2-7	.	.	CASSKDMSSYEQYF	TGTGCCAGCAGCAAGGACATGAGCTCCTACGAGCAGTACTTC
16	TRBV18	TRBJ2-3	few	.	CASSPPIKDTTHTQYF	TGTGCCAGCTCACCACCGATTAAAGACACCACACATACGCAGTATTTT
12	TRBV6-1	TRBJ2-1	.	.	CASIESSNEQFF	TGTGCCAGCATAGAGAGTTCTAATGAGCAGTTCTTC
15	TRBV6-6	TRBJ1-1	.	.	CASSLDGNMNTEAFF	TGTGCCAGCAGTTTGGACGGTAACATGAACACTGAAGCTTTCTTT